A selection of T cell receptor beta chains follows, all from one sample in a study of blood T cell repertoires in COVID-19. Libraries were prepared by immunoSEQ multiplex PCR; TCRdb keeps only in-frame clonotypes and omits some of them. Of 150,000 to 160,000 clones listed, 75% to 90% are singletons. Input material: peripheral blood. The receptor set was obtained from a woman in her thirties or forties with acute or convalescent COVID-19. The CDR3 runs from the conserved cysteine through the conserved F or W. D genes are given only for firm matches. Not every row has a clone size; where given, it reads once, few, many or a size class.

TRBV3-1/TRBV3-2	TRBJ1-3	.	.	TGTGCCAGCAGCCAAGATCGGGTCGCAGTGGCTGGAAACACCATATATTTT	CASSQDRVAVAGNTIYF
TRBV28	TRBJ1-1	.	.	TGTGCCAGCAGTTTCGCCTGGGGCGAAGCTTTCTTT	CASSFAWGEAFF
TRBV6-5	TRBJ1-5	.	.	TGTGCCAGCAGGGTGGGGGGACGGGGCAATCAGCCCCAGCATTTT	CASRVGGRGNQPQHF
TRBV14	TRBJ2-3	.	.	TGTGCCAGCAGCCAAGTACAGGCAGATACGCAGTATTTT	CASSQVQADTQYF
TRBV7-2	TRBJ1-3	.	.	TGTGCCAGCAGCTTTGGACTTGCTGGAAACACCATATATTTT	CASSFGLAGNTIYF
TRBV6-1	TRBJ1-2	.	.	TGTGCCGGGTACGACTTCTATGGCTACACCTTC	CAGYDFYGYTF
TRBV3-1/TRBV3-2	TRBJ2-2	.	.	TGTGCCAGCAGCCAAGACCCAGCGAACACCGGGGAGCTGTTTTTT	CASSQDPANTGELFF
TRBV28	TRBJ2-3	.	TRBD2	TGTGCCAGCTCCCCGGGACTAGCGGGGGGCACAGATACGCAGTATTTT	CASSPGLAGGTDTQYF
TRBV7-2	TRBJ2-2	.	TRBD2	TGTGCCAGCAGCTTAGGGATAACTAGCGGGGGGTTGAACACCGGGGAGCTGTTTTTT	CASSLGITSGGLNTGELFF
TRBV7-3	TRBJ1-1	.	.	TGTGCCAGCAGCCCCTTGGACAAGAACACTGAAGCTTTCTTT	CASSPLDKNTEAFF
TRBV30	TRBJ1-5	few	.	TGTGCCTGGAGTGTATTCGGTTTGGGCCAAAGGCATTTT	CAWSVFGLGQRHF
TRBV5-6	TRBJ2-5	.	TRBD2	TGTGCCAGCAGCTTGGAGACTAGCCCTGGGGGGCAAGAGACCCAGTACTTC	CASSLETSPGGQETQYF
TRBV19	TRBJ2-2	.	TRBD1	TGTGCCAGTAGTGTCCGCCGGGACAGGGTCAACACCGGGGAGCTGTTTTTT	CASSVRRDRVNTGELFF
TRBV11-2	TRBJ2-7	few	.	TGTGCCAGCACTAGCGTGGCCTACGAGCAGTACTTC	CASTSVAYEQYF
TRBV6-5	TRBJ2-5	.	TRBD2	TGTGCCAGCAGTTACCCTCGGGGAGGGAGCCAAGAGACCCAGTACTTC	CASSYPRGGSQETQYF
TRBV28	TRBJ1-2	.	TRBD1	TGTGCCAGCAGTTTAGACGGGACAGGGGCCCGGGGTGGCTACACCTTC	CASSLDGTGARGGYTF
TRBV5-1	TRBJ2-5	.	.	TGCGCCAGCAGCTTGACGGGAGAAGAGACCCAGTACTTC	CASSLTGEETQYF
TRBV15	TRBJ1-1	.	.	TGTGCCACCAGTAGGGGGGGGTCCACTGAAGCTTTCTTT	CATSRGGSTEAFF
TRBV18	TRBJ1-2	.	.	TGTGCCAGCTCACCTTCGGGGTCTGGCTACACCTTC	CASSPSGSGYTF
TRBV10-3	TRBJ2-5	.	.	TGTGCCATCAGGCCAGGAGGGCAAGAGACCCAGTACTTC	CAIRPGGQETQYF
TRBV5-1	TRBJ2-3	.	TRBD1	TGCGCCAGCACCGGACAGGGTAGCACAGATACGCAGTATTTT	CASTGQGSTDTQYF
TRBV19	TRBJ1-2	.	TRBD1	TGTGCCAGTAGTCGGGGGCAGGGGGCAAGCGGCTACACCTTC	CASSRGQGASGYTF
TRBV7-2	TRBJ2-1	few	TRBD2	TGTGCCAGCAGCTACGGAGGGAGGCGGGGGATGTACAATGAGCAGTTCTTC	CASSYGGRRGMYNEQFF
TRBV10-3	TRBJ1-2	.	.	TGTGCCATCAGTGCAGCTAACTATGGCTACACCTTC	CAISAANYGYTF
TRBV2	TRBJ1-6	few	TRBD1	TGTGCCAGCAGCACGTACAGGGGGAAAGATTCACCCCTCCACTTT	CASSTYRGKDSPLHF
TRBV6-2/TRBV6-3	TRBJ2-1	.	.	TGTGCCAGCAGTTTATTGGCCAGGGGCAATGAGCAGTTCTTC	CASSLLARGNEQFF
TRBV19	TRBJ2-3	once	.	TGTGCCAGTAGTACTAGCGATGGGACAGATACGCAGTATTTT	CASSTSDGTDTQYF
TRBV4-1	TRBJ1-3	once	TRBD1	TGCGCCAGCAGCCGAGACCCCGGGACAGGGGTTGGAAACACCATATATTTT	CASSRDPGTGVGNTIYF
TRBV6-6	TRBJ1-5	.	.	TGTGCCAGCAGTTCGAATCAGCCCCAGCATTTT	CASSSNQPQHF
TRBV11-1	TRBJ2-7	.	TRBD1	TGTGCCAGCAAGAGACAGGGAACCCTCTACGAGCAGTACTTC	CASKRQGTLYEQYF